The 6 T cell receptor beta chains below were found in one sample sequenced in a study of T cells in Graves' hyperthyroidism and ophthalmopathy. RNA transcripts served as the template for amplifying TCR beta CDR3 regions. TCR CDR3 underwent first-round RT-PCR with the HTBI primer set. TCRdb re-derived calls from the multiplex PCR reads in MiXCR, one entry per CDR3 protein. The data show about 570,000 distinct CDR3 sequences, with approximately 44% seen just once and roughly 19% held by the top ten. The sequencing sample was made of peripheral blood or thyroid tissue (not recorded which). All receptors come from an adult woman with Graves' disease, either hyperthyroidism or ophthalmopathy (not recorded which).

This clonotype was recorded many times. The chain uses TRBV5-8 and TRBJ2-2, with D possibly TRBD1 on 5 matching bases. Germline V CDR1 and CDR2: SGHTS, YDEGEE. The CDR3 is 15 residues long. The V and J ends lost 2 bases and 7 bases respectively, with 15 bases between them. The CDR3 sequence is CASSFRVSPFGELFF. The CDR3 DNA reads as TGTGCCAGCAGCTTCAGGGTTTCTCCTTTCGGGGAGCTGTTTTTT.

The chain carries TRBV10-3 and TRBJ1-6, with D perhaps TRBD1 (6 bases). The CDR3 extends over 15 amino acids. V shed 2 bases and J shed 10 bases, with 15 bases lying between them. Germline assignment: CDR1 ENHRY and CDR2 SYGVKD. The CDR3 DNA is TGTGCCATCAGTGAGGAGGGGACACCTAGATCACCCCTCCACTTT. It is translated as CAISEEGTPRSPLHF.

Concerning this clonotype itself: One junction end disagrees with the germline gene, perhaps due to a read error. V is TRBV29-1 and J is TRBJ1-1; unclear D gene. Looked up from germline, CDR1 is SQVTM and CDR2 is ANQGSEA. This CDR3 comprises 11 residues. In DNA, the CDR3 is TGCAGCGTTAGCAGGAAAACTGAAGCTTTATTT. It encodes CSVSRKTEALF. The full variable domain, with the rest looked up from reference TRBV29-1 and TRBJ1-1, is SAVISQKPSRDICQRGTSLTIQCQVDSQVTMMFWYRQQPGQSLTLIATANQGSEATYESGFVIDKFPISRPNLTFSTLTVSNMSPEDSSIYLCSVSRKTEALFGQGTRLTVV.

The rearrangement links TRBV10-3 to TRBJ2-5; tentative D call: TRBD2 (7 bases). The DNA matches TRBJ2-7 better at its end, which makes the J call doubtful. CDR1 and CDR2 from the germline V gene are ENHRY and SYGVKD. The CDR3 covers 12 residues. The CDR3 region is CATTAGGPEQYF. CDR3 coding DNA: TGTGCCACCACAGCCGGGGGGCCCGAGCAGTACTTC.

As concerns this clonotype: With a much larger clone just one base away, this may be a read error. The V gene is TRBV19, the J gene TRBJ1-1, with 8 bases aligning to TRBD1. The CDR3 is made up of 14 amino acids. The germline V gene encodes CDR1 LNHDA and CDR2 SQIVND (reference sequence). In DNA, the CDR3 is TGTGCCAGTAGTGCGGGACACAGGGGGACTGGAGCTTTCTTT. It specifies CASSAGHRGTGAFF.

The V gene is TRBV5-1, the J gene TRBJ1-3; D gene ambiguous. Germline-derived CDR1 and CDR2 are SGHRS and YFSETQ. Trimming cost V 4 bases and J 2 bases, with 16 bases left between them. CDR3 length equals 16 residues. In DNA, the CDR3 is TGCGCCAGCAGCCCACTCTCAACAAGCCCTGGAAACACCATATATTTT. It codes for CASSPLSTSPGNTIYF.